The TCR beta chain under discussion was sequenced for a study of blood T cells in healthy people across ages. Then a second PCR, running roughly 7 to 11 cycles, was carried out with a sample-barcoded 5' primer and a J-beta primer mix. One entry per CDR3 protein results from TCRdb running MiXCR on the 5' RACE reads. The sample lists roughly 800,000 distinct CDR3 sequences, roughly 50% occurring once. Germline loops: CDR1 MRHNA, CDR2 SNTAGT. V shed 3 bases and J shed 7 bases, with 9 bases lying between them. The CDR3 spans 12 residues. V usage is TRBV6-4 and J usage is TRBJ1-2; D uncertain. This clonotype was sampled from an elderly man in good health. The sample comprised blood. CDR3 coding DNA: TGTGCCAGCAGTGAGTCCGGGTGTGGCTACACCTTC. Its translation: CASSESGCGYTF.